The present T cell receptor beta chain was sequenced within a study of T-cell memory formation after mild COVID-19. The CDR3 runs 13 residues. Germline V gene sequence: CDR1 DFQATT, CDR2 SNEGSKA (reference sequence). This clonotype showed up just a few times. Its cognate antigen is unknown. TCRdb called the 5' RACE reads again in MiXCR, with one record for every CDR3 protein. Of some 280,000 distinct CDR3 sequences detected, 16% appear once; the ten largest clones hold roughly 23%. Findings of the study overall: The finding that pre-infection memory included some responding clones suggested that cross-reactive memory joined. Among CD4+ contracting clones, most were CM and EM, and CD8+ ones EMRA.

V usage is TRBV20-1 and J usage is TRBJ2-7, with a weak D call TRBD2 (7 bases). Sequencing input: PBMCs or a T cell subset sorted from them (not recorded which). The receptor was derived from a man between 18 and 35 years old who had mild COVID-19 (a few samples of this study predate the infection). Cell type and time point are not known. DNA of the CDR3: TGCCAAGCAAGGGGGGGCGGGAGCTACGAGCAGTACTTC. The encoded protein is CQARGGGSYEQYF.